The T cell receptor beta chain under discussion was sequenced for a study of blood T cell repertoires in COVID-19. Across the study: From T cells, B-cell-depleted T cells, or PBMCs came the material, which was cDNA or gDNA.

Per germline, CDR1 LGHDT and CDR2 YNNKEL (reference sequence). The V end lost 0 bases, the J end lost 2 bases, and 14 bases lay between the germline ends. The CDR3 is 16 amino acids. In the original analysis: Amplification of reference gene primers was used by the study to estimate nucleated cell counts. Data came from immunoSEQ multiplex PCR; TCRdb stores just in-frame clones and leaves some out. The V and J calls and clone size come from that table; D and trimming were worked out from the DNA. The sample contains 200,000 to 250,000 clones, under 90% of which appear only once. The chain employs TRBV3-1 (or the pseudogene TRBV3-2) and TRBJ2-7; weak D call: TRBD2 (6 bases). The TCR originated in a woman of 80 years or more with acute or convalescent COVID-19. Sequencing was performed on peripheral blood. The CDR3 coding sequence is TGTGCCAGCAGCCAAGATCTTGTGGGGGGACCCTACGAGCAGTACTTC. This gives the protein CASSQDLVGGPYEQYF.